These 8 T cell receptor beta chains came from one sample sequenced in a study of blood T cell repertoires in COVID-19. TCRdb's table, derived via immunoSEQ multiplex PCR, lists solely in-frame clones and lacks some. The repertoire has roughly 250,000 clones, approximately 91% of them found once; the top ten carry around 0.86%. Sequencing was done on a sample of peripheral blood. Every receptor here comes from a man under 40 with COVID-19, enrolled during active disease.

The chain employs TRBV4-1 and TRBJ2-1, with TRBD1 identical over 11 bases. V shed 6 bases, J shed 7 bases, and the junction held 8 bases outside the gene matches. Germline CDR1 reads MGHRA; CDR2 reads YSYEKL. The CDR3 consists of 15 residues. The CDR3 DNA sequence: TGCGCCAGCAGAACGGGACAGGGGGAGCGGAATGAGCAGTTCTTC. It encodes CASRTGQGERNEQFF.

The chain is built from TRBV18 and TRBJ2-3; 10 nucleotides line up with TRBD2. The CDR3 is made up of 14 amino acids. The V and J ends lost 3 bases and 7 bases, in that order; junction bases with no gene match: 4. CDR1 and CDR2 (germline): KGHSH, LQKENI. The CDR3 DNA reads as TGTGCCAGCTCACCCAGCGGGGGGGCACATACGCAGTATTTT. This gives the protein CASSPSGGAHTQYF.

The chain uses TRBV7-9 and TRBJ2-1; D is ambiguous. The CDR3 extends over 15 amino acids. V gave up 1 base and J gave up 6 bases, with 13 bases separating them. The V gene's germline CDR1 is SEHNR and CDR2 FQNEAQ (reference sequence). The chain's CDR3 is CASSLVTMEPNEQFF. The CDR3 coding sequence is TGTGCCAGCAGCTTAGTAACGATGGAGCCCAATGAGCAGTTCTTC. Full variable domain (missing parts from reference TRBV7-9 and TRBJ2-1): DTGVSQNPRHKITKRGQNVTFRCDPISEHNRLYWYRQTLGQGPEFLTYFQNEAQLEKSRLLSDRFSAERPKGSFSTLEIQRTEQGDSAMYLCASSLVTMEPNEQFFGPGTRLTVL.

The chain is built from TRBV5-1 and TRBJ1-1; 7 nucleotides agree with TRBD1. V shed 4 bases and J 1 base; nucleotides not matched to a gene: 7. Germline loops: CDR1 SGHRS, CDR2 YFSETQ. This CDR3 spans 15 amino acids. The DNA of the CDR3 is TGCGCCAGCAGCGTCTTACAGGGGCAGAACACTGAAGCTTTCTTT. Its protein product is CASSVLQGQNTEAFF.

The chain uses TRBV14 and TRBJ1-1; tentative D call: TRBD1 (6 bases). V gave up 4 bases and J gave up 0 bases, with 12 bases separating them. CDR1 and CDR2 (germline): SGHDN, FVKESK. This CDR3 is built from 15 residues. The CDR3 bases are TGTGCCAGCAGCCCCATCGGACAGTTGAACACTGAAGCTTTCTTT. Amino acids: CASSPIGQLNTEAFF.

CDR3 residues: CASSLDRGTNYGYTF. The CDR3 DNA is TGTGCCAGCAGCTTAGATCGAGGGACTAACTATGGCTACACCTTC. The chain links TRBV11-3 to TRBJ1-2; D gene unclear. This CDR3 contains 15 residues. CDR1 is SGHNT and CDR2 is YENEEA in the germline V gene. With 0 bases removed from V and 0 bases from J, the gap between germline ends came to 8 bases. Variable domain in full (rest from reference TRBV11-3 and TRBJ1-2): EAGVVQSPRYKIIEKKQPVAFWCNPISGHNTLYWYLQNLGQGPELLIRYENEEAVDDSQLPKDRFSAERLKGVDSTLKIQPAELGDSAVYLCASSLDRGTNYGYTFGSGTRLTVV.

This chain uses TRBV6-1 with TRBJ1-5, with 11 bases that match TRBD1. The CDR3 consists of 16 residues. V was pared by 3 bases and J by 6 bases, with 7 bases of the junction left unmatched. Germline CDR1 is MNHNS and CDR2 is SASEGT. The CDR3 bases are TGTGCCAGCAGTGATCCGGGACAGGGGGGGAGTCAGCCCCAGCATTTT. As protein: CASSDPGQGGSQPQHF.

Here the CDR3 reads CASRTGQGADTQYF. The CDR3 DNA follows: TGTGCCAGCAGAACCGGACAGGGTGCAGATACGCAGTATTTT. The rearrangement links TRBV2 to TRBJ2-3; 8 bases agree with TRBD1. J was trimmed by 4 bases and V by 6 bases; bases with no gene match: 6. The CDR3 is 14 amino acids. Germline V gene data show CDR1 as SNHLY and CDR2 as FYNNEI.